The present T cell receptor beta chain was sequenced within a study of human T cells and chemical hapten exposure (dated by TCRdb to 2020 to 2023). With regard to the full study: For sensitization, 2% DPC in acetone was applied to a roughly 2 cm by roughly 2 cm area of upper inner arm skin. The libraries were sequenced as a pool, and the TCR yield per sample differed mostly because of small variations in library volumes within the pool. Weekly therapeutic DPC doses were additionally applied to the scalp of patients throughout the roughly 23-week study period. For TCR sequencing, blood came from 25 to 35 alopecia patients at anywhere from one to four time points (pre-sensitization, 2, 6 and 24 weeks). Blood samples were taken from patients before sensitization (week 0) and then at 2, 6 and about 24 weeks after DPC sensitization. Patch testing was performed on the upper back with Finn chambers containing 0.01% DPC, and the patch tests were scored after 6 days according to International Contact Dermatitis Research Group standards. The study tracked peripheral blood TCR repertoire changes in vivo during primary and secondary sensitization to the hapten diphenylcyclopropenone (DPC) in alopecia patients. Alopecia areata with under or over 50% scalp involvement, alopecia totalis and alopecia universalis were represented in the patient cohort, which was mostly female.

Reading the label with the study, this specimen's time point is: patch test 2, 6 weeks after DPC sensitization. The intended sense of this specimen's treatment or condition label: therapeutic diphenylcyclopropenone sensitization with weekly scalp DPC. At each patch-test visit, blood was drawn before the patch test was applied. Eligible patients were aged 18 to 70, diagnosed with alopecia, deemed suitable for DPC therapy, and excluded if pregnant. Unfractionated whole blood was collected in Tempus Blood RNA tubes, and total RNA was extracted from that blood. As encoded in the germline V gene, CDR1 is SGHTA while CDR2 is FQGTGA. The CDR3, cysteine through phenylalanine, is 16 amino acids long. Only the CDR3 portion is preserved as DNA: 48 bases, with reading frame beginning at the first base. Findings and caveats that apply to the study as a whole: Compared with pre-sensitization or healthy control sets, expanded TCRs formed significantly more large CDR3 similarity clusters, which is consistent with antigen-driven responses. After repeated subsampling, the strength of the expansion versus patch-test correlation and the threshold at which it became significant changed. Patch test score correlated positively with the number of PT1 expanded TCRs, reaching significance at thresholds 8, 16 and 32 but not at 4. DPC sensitization did not change how many TCRs were above 1 in 1000 frequency, and no evidence was found of alterations in global repertoire structure. All patients had alopecia, a presumed autoimmune disease, so their immune response might differ from that of healthy individuals.

The library was generated by RACE. TCRdb lists the instrument as NextSeq 500. During library preparation, unique molecular identifiers were attached to individual cDNA molecules so that TCRs could be counted in a quantitative, reproducible way. Each blood RNA sample was used to sequence both TCR alpha and TCR beta chains. In the authors' own workflow: The median number of TCRs per sample was over 85,000, ranging from roughly 23,224 to 700,000. V, J and CDR3 annotation of the TCR reads was performed with the Decombinator software suite. For the PS versus PT1 abundance plots, all samples were subsampled to the same number of TCRs (28,000). Expanded TCRs were defined as absent before sensitization and observed at least eight times at the 2-week time point. TCRdb's own reprocessing of the public reads used fastp at Q25 and MiXCR and kept productive beta chains. Duplicate CDR3 protein sequences are folded into a single record with the most common DNA and genes. In this record, the V and J calls reflect TCRdb's handling and not the investigators' own analysis. The sample table shows some 99,000 distinct CDR3 sequences, and roughly a tenth are seen once. Jointly, the top ten make up 3.1% of the sample.

As for this clonotype: Its specific antigen is unknown. At one end the junction does not follow the germline gene, possibly because of a read error.

The clonotype comes from a woman aged 40 to 49 with alopecia areata. Some clones in this sample may be carry-over from other donors' samples. The sequence links TRBV7-3 to TRBJ2-1, and TRBD2 aligns with 14 junction nucleotides. Sequenced here: whole blood, sampled in connection with sensitization to the hapten diphenylcyclopropenone (DPC). The DNA is TGTGCCAGCAGTTTAACGACTAGCGGGGGGGCCCATGAGCAGTTCTTC. Its protein reads: CASSLTTSGGAHEQFF.